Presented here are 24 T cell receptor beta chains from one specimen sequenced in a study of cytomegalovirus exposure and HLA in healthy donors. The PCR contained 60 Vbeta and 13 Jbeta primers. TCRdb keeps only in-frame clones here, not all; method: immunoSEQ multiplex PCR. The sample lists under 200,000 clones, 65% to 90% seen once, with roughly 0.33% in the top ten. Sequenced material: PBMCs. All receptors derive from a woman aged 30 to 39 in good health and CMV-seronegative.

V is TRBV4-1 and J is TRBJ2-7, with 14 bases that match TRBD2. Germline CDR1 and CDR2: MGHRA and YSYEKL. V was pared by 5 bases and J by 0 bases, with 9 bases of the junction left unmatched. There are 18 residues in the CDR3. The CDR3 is CASSYSTGTSGSSYEQYF. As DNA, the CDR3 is TGCGCCAGCAGCTATTCTACCGGGACTAGCGGGAGCTCCTACGAGCAGTACTTC.

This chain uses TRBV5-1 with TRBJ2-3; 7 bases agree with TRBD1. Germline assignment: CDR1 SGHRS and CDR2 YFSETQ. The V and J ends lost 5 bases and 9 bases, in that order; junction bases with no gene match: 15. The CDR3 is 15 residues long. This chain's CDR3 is CASSLDRSLLGTQYF. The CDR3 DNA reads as TGCGCCAGCAGTCTGGACAGGTCCCTGTTGGGAACGCAGTATTTT.

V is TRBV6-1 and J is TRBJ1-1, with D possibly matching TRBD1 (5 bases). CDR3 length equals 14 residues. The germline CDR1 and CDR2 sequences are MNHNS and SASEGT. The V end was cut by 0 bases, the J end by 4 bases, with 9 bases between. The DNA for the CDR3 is TGTGCCAGCAGTGAAGCGGTGGGGGGCACTGAAGCTTTCTTT. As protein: CASSEAVGGTEAFF.

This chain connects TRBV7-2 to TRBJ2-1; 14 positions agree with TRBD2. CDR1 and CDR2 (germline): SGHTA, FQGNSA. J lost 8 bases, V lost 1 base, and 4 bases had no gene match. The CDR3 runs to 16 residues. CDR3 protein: CASSLEGTSGSYEQFF. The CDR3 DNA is TGTGCCAGCAGCTTAGAGGGGACTAGCGGGAGCTATGAGCAGTTCTTC.

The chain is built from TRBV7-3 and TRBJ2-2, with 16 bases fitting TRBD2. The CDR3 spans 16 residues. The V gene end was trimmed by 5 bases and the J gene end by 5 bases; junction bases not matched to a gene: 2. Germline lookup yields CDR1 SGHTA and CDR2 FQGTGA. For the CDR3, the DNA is TGTGCCAGCAGCATGGGACTAGCGGGGGGGACCGGGGAGCTGTTTTTT. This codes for CASSMGLAGGTGELFF.

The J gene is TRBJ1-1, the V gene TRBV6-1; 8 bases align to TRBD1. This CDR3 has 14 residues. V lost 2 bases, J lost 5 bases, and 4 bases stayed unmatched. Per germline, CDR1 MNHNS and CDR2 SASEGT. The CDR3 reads CASSEQGAKTEAFF. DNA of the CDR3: TGTGCCAGCAGTGAACAGGGGGCGAAAACTGAAGCTTTCTTT.

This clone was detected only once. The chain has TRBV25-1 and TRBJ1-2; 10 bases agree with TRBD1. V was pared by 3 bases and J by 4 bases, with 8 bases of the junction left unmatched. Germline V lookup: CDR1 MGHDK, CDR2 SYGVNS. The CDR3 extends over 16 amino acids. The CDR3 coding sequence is TGTGCCAGCAGTGAGTTCAAGGGACAGGGGACCTATGGCTACACCTTC. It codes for CASSEFKGQGTYGYTF.

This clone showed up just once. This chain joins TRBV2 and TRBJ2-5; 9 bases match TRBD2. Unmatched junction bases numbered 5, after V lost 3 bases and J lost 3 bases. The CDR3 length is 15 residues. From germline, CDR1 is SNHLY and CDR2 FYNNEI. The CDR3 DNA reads TGTGCCAGCAGTGAGAGCGGGGGGCCGAAAGAGACCCAGTACTTC. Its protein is CASSESGGPKETQYF.

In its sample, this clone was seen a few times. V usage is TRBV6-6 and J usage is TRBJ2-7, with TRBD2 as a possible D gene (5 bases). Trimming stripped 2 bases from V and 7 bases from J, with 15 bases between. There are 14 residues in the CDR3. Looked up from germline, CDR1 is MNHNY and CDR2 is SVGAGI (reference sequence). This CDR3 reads CASSYVGPRGEQYF. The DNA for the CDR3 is TGTGCCAGCAGTTACGTTGGGCCACGGGGAGAGCAGTACTTC.

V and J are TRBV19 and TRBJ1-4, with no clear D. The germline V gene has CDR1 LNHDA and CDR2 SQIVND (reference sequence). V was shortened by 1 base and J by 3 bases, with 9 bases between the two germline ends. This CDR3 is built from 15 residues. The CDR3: CASSIGGFANEKLFF. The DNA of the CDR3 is TGTGCCAGTAGTATAGGAGGGTTTGCTAATGAAAAACTGTTTTTT.

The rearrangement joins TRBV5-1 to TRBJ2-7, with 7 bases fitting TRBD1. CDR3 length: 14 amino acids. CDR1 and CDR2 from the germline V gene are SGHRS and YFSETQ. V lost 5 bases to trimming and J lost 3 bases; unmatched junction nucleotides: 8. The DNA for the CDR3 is TGCGCCAGCAGTTCGGACAGGCGCCTCTACGAGCAGTACTTC. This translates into CASSSDRRLYEQYF.

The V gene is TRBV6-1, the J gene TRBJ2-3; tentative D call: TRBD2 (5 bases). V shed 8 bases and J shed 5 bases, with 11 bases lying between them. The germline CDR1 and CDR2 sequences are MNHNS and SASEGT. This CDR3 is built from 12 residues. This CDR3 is CASSLRGDTQYF. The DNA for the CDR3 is TGTGCCAGCTCCCTACGGGGAGATACGCAGTATTTT.

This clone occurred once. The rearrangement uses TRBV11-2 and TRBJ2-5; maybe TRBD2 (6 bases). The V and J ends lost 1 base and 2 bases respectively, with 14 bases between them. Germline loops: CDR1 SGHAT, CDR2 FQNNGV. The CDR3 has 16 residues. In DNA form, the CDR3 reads TGTGCCAGCAGCTTAGTCCTAGCGAGAGGACAAGAGACCCAGTACTTC. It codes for CASSLVLARGQETQYF.

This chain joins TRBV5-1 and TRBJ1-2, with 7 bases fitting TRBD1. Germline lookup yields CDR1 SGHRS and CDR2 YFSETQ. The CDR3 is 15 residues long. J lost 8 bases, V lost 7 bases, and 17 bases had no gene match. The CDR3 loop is CASRPQGSSFEGYTF. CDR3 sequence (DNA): TGCGCCAGCCGACCACAGGGGTCGAGTTTTGAGGGCTACACCTTC.

The CDR3 reads CASSQDRVSYEQYF. Here the CDR3 DNA reads TGTGCCAGCAGCCAGGACAGGGTCTCCTACGAGCAGTACTTC. V and J are TRBV6-6 and TRBJ2-7, with 8 nucleotides matching TRBD1. V was clipped by 6 bases and J by 0 bases; unmatched bases: 4. Germline lookup yields CDR1 MNHNY and CDR2 SVGAGI (reference sequence). The CDR3 runs 14 residues.

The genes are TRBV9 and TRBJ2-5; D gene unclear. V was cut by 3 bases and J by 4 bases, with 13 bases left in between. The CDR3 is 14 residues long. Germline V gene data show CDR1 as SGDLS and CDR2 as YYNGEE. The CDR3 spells CASSGPTLSETQYF. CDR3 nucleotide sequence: TGTGCCAGCAGCGGCCCCACCCTATCAGAGACCCAGTACTTC.

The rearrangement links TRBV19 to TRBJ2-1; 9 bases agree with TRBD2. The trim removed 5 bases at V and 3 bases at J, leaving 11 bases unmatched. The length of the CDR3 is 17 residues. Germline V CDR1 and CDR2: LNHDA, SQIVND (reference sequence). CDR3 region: CASSQNRGLAFYNEQFF. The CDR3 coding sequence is TGTGCCAGTAGTCAAAATCGCGGACTAGCGTTCTACAATGAGCAGTTCTTC.

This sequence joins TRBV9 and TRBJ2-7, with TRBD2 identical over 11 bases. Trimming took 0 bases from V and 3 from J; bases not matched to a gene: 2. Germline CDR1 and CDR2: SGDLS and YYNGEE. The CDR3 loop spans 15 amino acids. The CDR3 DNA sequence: TGTGCCAGCAGCGTAGCACTAGCGGGAGTCTACGAGCAGTACTTC. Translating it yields CASSVALAGVYEQYF. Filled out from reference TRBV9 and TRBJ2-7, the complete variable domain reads DSGVTQTPKHLITATGQRVTLRCSPRSGDLSVYWYQQSLDQGLQFLIQYYNGEERAKGNILERFSAQQFPDLHSELNLSSLELGDSALYFCASSVALAGVYEQYFGPGTRLTVT.

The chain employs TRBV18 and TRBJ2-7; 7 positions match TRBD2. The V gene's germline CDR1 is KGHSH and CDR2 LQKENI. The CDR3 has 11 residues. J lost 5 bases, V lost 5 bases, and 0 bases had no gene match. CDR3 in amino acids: CASSAGDEQYF. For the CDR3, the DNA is TGTGCCAGCTCAGCGGGGGACGAGCAGTACTTC.

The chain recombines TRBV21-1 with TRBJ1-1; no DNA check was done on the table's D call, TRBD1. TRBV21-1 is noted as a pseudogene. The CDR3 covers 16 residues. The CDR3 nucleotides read TGTGCCAGCAGCAAAAGTAGGGGCAGGGGCTCTCCTGAAGCTTTCTTT. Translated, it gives CASSKSRGRGSPEAFF.

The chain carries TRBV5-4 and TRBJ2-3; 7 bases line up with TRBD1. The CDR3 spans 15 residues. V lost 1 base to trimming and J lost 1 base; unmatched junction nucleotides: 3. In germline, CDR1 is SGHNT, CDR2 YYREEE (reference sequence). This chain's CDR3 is CASSLSQGGTDTQYF. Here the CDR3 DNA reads TGTGCCAGCAGCTTGAGTCAGGGGGGCACAGATACGCAGTATTTT. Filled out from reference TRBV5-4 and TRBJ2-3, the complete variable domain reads ETGVTQSPTHLIKTRGQQVTLRCSSQSGHNTVSWYQQALGQGPQFIFQYYREEENGRGNFPPRFSGLQFPNYSSELNVNALELDDSALYLCASSLSQGGTDTQYFGPGTRLTVL.

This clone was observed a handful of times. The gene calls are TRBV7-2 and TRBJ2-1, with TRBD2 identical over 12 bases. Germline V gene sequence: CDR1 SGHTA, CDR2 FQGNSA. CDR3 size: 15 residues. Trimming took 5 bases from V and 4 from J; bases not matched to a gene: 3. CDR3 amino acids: CASSTGLAGYNEQFF. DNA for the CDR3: TGTGCCAGCAGCACCGGACTAGCGGGGTACAATGAGCAGTTCTTC. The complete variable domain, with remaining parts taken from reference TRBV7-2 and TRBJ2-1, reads GAGVSQSPSNKVTEKGKDVELRCDPISGHTALYWYRQSLGQGLEFLIYFQGNSAPDKSGLPSDRFSAERTGGSVSTLTIQRTQQEDSAVYLCASSTGLAGYNEQFFGPGTRLTVL.

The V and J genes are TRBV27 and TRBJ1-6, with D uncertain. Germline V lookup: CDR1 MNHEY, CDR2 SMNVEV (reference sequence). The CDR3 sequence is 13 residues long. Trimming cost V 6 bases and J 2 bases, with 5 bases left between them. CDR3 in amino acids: CASSRTYNSPLHF. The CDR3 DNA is TGTGCCAGCAGCAGGACCTATAATTCACCCCTCCACTTT.

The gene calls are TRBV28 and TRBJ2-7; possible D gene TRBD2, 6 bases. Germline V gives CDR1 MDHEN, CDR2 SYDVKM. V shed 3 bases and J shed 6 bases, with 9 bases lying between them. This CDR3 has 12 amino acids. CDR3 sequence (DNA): TGTGCCAGCAGTTTGGAGGGGACCGAGCAGTACTTC. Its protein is CASSLEGTEQYF. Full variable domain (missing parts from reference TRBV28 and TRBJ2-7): DVKVTQSSRYLVKRTGEKVFLECVQDMDHENMFWYRQDPGLGLRLIYFSYDVKMKEKGDIPEGYSVSREKKERFSLILESASTNQTSMYLCASSLEGTEQYFGPGTRLTVT.